This T cell receptor beta chain is from a study of blood T cell repertoires in COVID-19. Study-wide context: The United States, Italy and Spain supplied acute and convalescent COVID-19 samples. PBMCs, B-cell-depleted T cells, or T cells were the source of the cDNA or gDNA that made up the material.

A single count supports this clone. The table came from immunoSEQ multiplex PCR; TCRdb's copy has only in-frame clones and leaves some out. The repertoire includes about 280,000 clones, approximately 91% of them detected once, and 10% to 12% sits in the top ten. The TCR was taken from a woman in her 30s with COVID-19, enrolled during active disease. Source material: peripheral blood.

CDR3 sequence: CATSAPPTSPSSYNEQFF. DNA of the CDR3: TGTGCCACCAGCGCCCCCCCGACTTCTCCAAGCTCCTACAATGAGCAGTTCTTC. The chain employs TRBV15 and TRBJ2-1; D gene unclear. CDR1 and CDR2 (germline): LNHNV, YYDKDF (reference sequence). CDR3 length: 18 amino acids. Trimming removed 5 bases at V and 0 bases at J, with 20 bases between.